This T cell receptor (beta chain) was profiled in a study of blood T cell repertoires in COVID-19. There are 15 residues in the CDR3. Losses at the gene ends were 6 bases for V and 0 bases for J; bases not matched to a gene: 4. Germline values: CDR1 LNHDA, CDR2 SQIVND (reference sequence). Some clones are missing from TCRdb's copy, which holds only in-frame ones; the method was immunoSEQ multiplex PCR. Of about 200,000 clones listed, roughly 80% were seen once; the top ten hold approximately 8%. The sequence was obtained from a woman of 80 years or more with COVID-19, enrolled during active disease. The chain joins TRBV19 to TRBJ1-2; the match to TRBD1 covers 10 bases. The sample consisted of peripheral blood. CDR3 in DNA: TGTGCCAGTAGCTGGACAGGGGGGACTAACTATGGCTACACCTTC. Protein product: CASSWTGGTNYGYTF. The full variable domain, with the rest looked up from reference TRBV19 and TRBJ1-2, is DGGITQSPKYLFRKEGQNVTLSCEQNLNHDAMYWYRQDPGQGLRLIYYSQIVNDFQKGDIAEGYSVSREKKESFPLTVTSAQKNPTAFYLCASSWTGGTNYGYTFGSGTRLTVV.